This T cell receptor beta chain comes out of a study of blood T cell repertoires in COVID-19. Assay: immunoSEQ multiplex PCR; the TCRdb copy retains only in-frame clones and omits some. The sample holds some 290,000 clones, approximately 81% seen once. This CDR3 is 15 amino acids long. Germline V lookup: CDR1 LGHDT, CDR2 YNNKEL (reference sequence). V lost 2 bases and J 0 bases, leaving 8 bases between the germline ends. This rearrangement joins TRBV3-1 (or the pseudogene TRBV3-2) to TRBJ2-1; D remains ambiguous. The sequenced material came from peripheral blood. The TCR comes from an older woman with active or convalescent COVID-19. CDR3 sequence (DNA): TGTGCCAGCAGCCAATACAGAGACTCCTACAATGAGCAGTTCTTC. Translated: CASSQYRDSYNEQFF.